This T cell receptor beta chain was sequenced for a study of T cell clones after liver transplantation. Study background: Apart from a few HCV-positive recipients, transplants were for non-autoimmune, non-viral reasons.

Germline V CDR1 and CDR2: SGHTA, FQGNSA. Trimming took off 1 base at V and 5 bases at J, with 12 bases between the two ends. This CDR3 spans 14 amino acids. CD3+CD4+ and CD3+CD8+ cells were FACS-sorted from thawed unstimulated PBMCs. Study-level findings and limits: Donor-reactive sequences fell more than third party-reactive ones, suggesting partial deletion.

Notes on this clone: Its antigen remains unidentified.

Produced via immunoSEQ multiplex PCR; TCRdb's table is partial and in-frame only. Among tens of thousands of clones listed, more than 85% were seen once. The TCR comes from a human patient who received a liver transplant. Some T cells may arise from the graft donor. Sequencing used CD4+ T cells from blood, obtained approximately 26 months after liver transplant. This rearrangement joins TRBV7-2 to TRBJ2-7, with D perhaps TRBD1 (5 bases). The CDR3 coding sequence is TGTGCCAGCAGCTTAGTTTATGGGGCCCACGAGCAGTACTTC. Protein sequence: CASSLVYGAHEQYF.